Shown below are 24 T cell receptor beta chains from a single sample sequenced in a study of T cell responses to AZD1222 COVID-19 vaccine. The data were produced by immunoSEQ multiplex PCR, yet TCRdb's version contains in-frame clones alone and is incomplete. The data show around 110,000 clones, with approximately 90% seen just once and approximately 4.5% held by the top ten. The input for sequencing was peripheral blood, taken on day 0 of AZD1222 vaccination. These receptors were obtained from an adult in good health.

The chain recombines TRBV9 with TRBJ1-2, with a weak D call TRBD1 (6 bases). The germline V gene encodes CDR1 SGDLS and CDR2 YYNGEE. V shed 0 bases and J shed 8 bases, with 8 bases lying between them. The CDR3 totals 12 residues. The CDR3 region is CASSVVGAGYTF. The CDR3 coding sequence is TGTGCCAGCAGCGTAGTGGGGGCCGGCTACACCTTC.

CDR3 nucleotide sequence: TGTGCCAGCAGCCCATATTCAGCGGGAGCGAACTACAATGAGCAGTTCTTC. Protein product: CASSPYSAGANYNEQFF. The chain joins TRBV7-7 to TRBJ2-1; TRBD2 matches 8 bases. V shed 5 bases and J 3 bases; nucleotides not matched to a gene: 12. CDR1 is SSHAT, CDR2 FNYEAQ, per germline (reference sequence). The CDR3 is 17 residues long.

The chain has TRBV6-2 or TRBV6-3 and TRBJ2-7; TRBD2 matches at 10 bases. The ends lost 4 bases at V and 2 bases at J; junction bases unmatched: 5. CDR3 length: 15 amino acids. Germline V gene sequence: CDR1 MNHEY, CDR2 SVGEGT. In nucleotides, the CDR3 is TGTGCCAGCAGTTGGCGGACTAGCGGTACCTACGAGCAGTACTTC. Translating it yields CASSWRTSGTYEQYF.

As to this clone: At the DNA level, this CDR3 is encoded by other sequences in the same sample as well. The chain carries TRBV5-1 and TRBJ2-3; TRBD2 aligns across 7 bases. This CDR3 comprises 15 residues. The ends lost 1 base at V and 0 bases at J; junction bases unmatched: 2. The germline gives CDR1 SGHRS, CDR2 YFSETQ. This CDR3 is CASSLRGVSTDTQYF. The CDR3 DNA follows: TGCGCCAGCAGCTTGCGGGGGGTAAGCACAGATACGCAGTATTTT.

The gene calls are TRBV9 and TRBJ2-1; 13 nucleotides line up with TRBD2. CDR3 size: 17 residues. V was clipped by 2 bases and J by 2 bases; unmatched bases: 4. The germline CDR1 and CDR2 sequences are SGDLS and YYNGEE. CDR3 nucleotides: TGTGCCAGCAGCGTCCCGACTAGCGGGGGGACCTACAATGAGCAGTTCTTC. Translating gives CASSVPTSGGTYNEQFF.

The rearrangement links TRBV29-1 to TRBJ2-5; 8 nucleotides align to TRBD1. CDR3 length equals 15 residues. V dropped 7 bases and J dropped 5; count of bases not matched to a gene: 15. The V gene's germline CDR1 is SQVTM and CDR2 ANQGSEA. In DNA, the CDR3 is TGCAGCGCCATCTCGGACAGGGCCTTTACGGAGACCCAGTACTTC. Its translation: CSAISDRAFTETQYF.

The rearrangement links TRBV19 to TRBJ2-2; TRBD1 matches 9 bases. After removal of 6 bases from V and 0 bases from J, the junction contained 5 bases not matched to a gene. The V gene's germline CDR1 is LNHDA and CDR2 SQIVND (reference sequence). This CDR3 is built from 16 residues. This CDR3 is CASRRTGDANTGELFF. The CDR3 coding sequence is TGTGCCAGTAGAAGGACAGGGGATGCGAACACCGGGGAGCTGTTTTTT.

This chain's CDR3 is CASSPPRAGAGYGYTF. For the CDR3, the DNA is TGTGCCAGCAGCCCTCCTCGGGCAGGGGCTGGCTATGGCTACACCTTC. The V and J genes are TRBV5-6 and TRBJ1-2; the D gene is possibly TRBD1 (6 bases). The V gene's germline CDR1 is SGHDT and CDR2 YYEEEE. Trimming shortened V by 4 bases and J by 4 bases, and 20 bases separated the two germline ends. This CDR3 spans 16 amino acids.

This chain uses TRBV5-8 with TRBJ1-6; D unclear. The CDR3 is 17 amino acids. Germline CDR1 reads SGHTS; CDR2 reads YDEGEE. V gave up 3 bases and J gave up 0 bases, with 13 bases separating them. The CDR3 spells CASSSSRLRSYNSPLHF. The CDR3 DNA is TGTGCCAGCAGCTCATCACGTTTACGCTCCTATAATTCACCCCTCCACTTT.

CDR3 in DNA: TGTGCCAGCCCCTGGGCCGGGGAGCTGTTTTTT. The encoded protein is CASPWAGELFF. J is TRBJ2-2 and V is TRBV12-3 or TRBV12-4; D remains unclear. This CDR3 spans 11 amino acids. The germline V and J ends were trimmed by 8 bases and 6 bases, with 7 bases remaining between them.

The chain links TRBV7-7 to TRBJ2-1; D might be TRBD2 (5 bases). V gave up 2 bases and J gave up 6 bases, with 17 bases separating them. The CDR3 spans 16 residues. Germline V gene lookup returns CDR1 SSHAT and CDR2 FNYEAQ (reference sequence). CDR3 region: CASSLSYRTGSNEQFF. In DNA, the CDR3 is TGTGCCAGCAGCTTAAGTTATCGGACTGGCTCCAATGAGCAGTTCTTC. The complete variable domain, with remaining parts taken from reference TRBV7-7 and TRBJ2-1, reads GAGVSQSPRYKVTKRGQDVTLRCDPISSHATLYWYQQALGQGPEFLTYFNYEAQPDKSGLPSDRFSAERPEGSISTLTIQRTEQRDSAMYRCASSLSYRTGSNEQFFGPGTRLTVL.

The chain is built from TRBV19 and TRBJ2-7; TRBD2 matches 12 bases. Germline V gene lookup returns CDR1 LNHDA and CDR2 SQIVND (reference sequence). With V trimmed by 5 bases and J by 2 bases, 4 bases remained unmatched. The CDR3 sequence is 15 residues long. In nucleotides, the CDR3 is TGTGCCAGTAGTCCGAGGACTAGCGGGGCCTACGAGCAGTACTTC. Protein: CASSPRTSGAYEQYF.

This chain joins TRBV9 and TRBJ1-3, with 10 bases identical to TRBD1. The CDR3 length is 14 residues. The V segment lost 5 bases and the J segment 4 bases; nucleotides outside the gene matches: 3. CDR1 is SGDLS, CDR2 YYNGEE, per germline. The CDR3 spells CASRPGQGGNTIYF. In DNA form, the CDR3 reads TGTGCCAGCAGACCGGGACAGGGGGGAAACACCATATATTTT.

The rearrangement uses TRBV5-5 and TRBJ2-1, with D hard to call. The CDR3 is made up of 14 amino acids. Germline CDR1 and CDR2: SGHKS and YYEKEE (reference sequence). Trimming cost V 1 base and J 10 bases, with 15 bases left between them. CDR3 DNA: TGTGCCAGCAGCTTGAAGCTGGGCCTAGACGAGCAGTTCTTC. It translates to CASSLKLGLDEQFF.

The chain recombines TRBV10-3 with TRBJ2-7; 7 nucleotides match TRBD2. In germline, CDR1 is ENHRY, CDR2 SYGVKD. CDR3 length: 12 amino acids. V lost 8 bases, J lost 2 bases, and 3 bases stayed unmatched. The CDR3 here is CAIGGETYEQYF. CDR3 DNA: TGTGCCATCGGGGGGGAGACCTACGAGCAGTACTTC.

The rearrangement joins TRBV19 to TRBJ1-1; 9 bases line up with TRBD1. J was trimmed by 9 bases and V by 9 bases; bases with no gene match: 8. The CDR3 is made up of 12 amino acids. The germline gives CDR1 LNHDA, CDR2 SQIVND (reference sequence). CDR3 sequence: CARGTGISKAFF. The CDR3 bases are TGTGCCAGGGGGACAGGGATCTCGAAAGCTTTCTTT.

The chain links TRBV15 to TRBJ1-1; no reliable D call. The CDR3 sequence is 16 residues long. Trimming cost V 0 bases and J 3 bases, with 14 bases left between them. CDR1 and CDR2 (germline): LNHNV, YYDKDF (reference sequence). CDR3 bases: TGTGCCACCAGCAGAGATTTTCGCGGGTCGGACACTGAAGCTTTCTTT. Translating it yields CATSRDFRGSDTEAFF.

This sequence joins TRBV10-2 and TRBJ2-3, with 7 bases lining up with TRBD2. Germline trimming cut 0 bases from V and 3 bases from J; bases unmatched to any gene: 12. The CDR3 contains 18 residues. Germline V gene lookup returns CDR1 WSHSY and CDR2 SAAADI. In DNA, the CDR3 is TGCGCCAGCAGTGAGTCGGGCCGGAGAGCGGGGATGACAGATACGCAGTATTTT. It yields the protein CASSESGRRAGMTDTQYF.

This chain links TRBV7-9 with TRBJ2-3; D ambiguous. Trimming removed 5 bases from V and 6 bases from J, with 24 bases in between. This CDR3 spans 17 amino acids. The germline gives CDR1 SEHNR, CDR2 FQNEAQ (reference sequence). The CDR3 loop is CASSHGRSLLNADTQYF. DNA for the CDR3: TGTGCCAGCAGCCACGGTCGTTCACTACTAAATGCGGATACGCAGTATTTT.

This sequence joins TRBV7-9 and TRBJ1-1; unclear D gene. Germline loops: CDR1 SEHNR, CDR2 FQNEAQ (reference sequence). CDR3 length: 11 residues. V was shortened by 0 bases and J by 8 bases, with 4 bases between the two germline ends. The CDR3 region has the DNA TGTGCCAGCAGCTTAGCAATCGAAGCTTTCTTT. Protein product: CASSLAIEAFF.

The CDR3 is CASSLAHTPGGYTF. The CDR3 DNA is TGTGCCAGCAGCTTAGCTCACACACCAGGTGGCTACACCTTC. This sequence joins TRBV7-9 and TRBJ1-2, with D unresolved. This CDR3 region has 14 residues. The V gene's germline CDR1 is SEHNR and CDR2 FQNEAQ (reference sequence). Deletions cut 0 bases from V and 7 bases from J, with 12 bases between.

The chain carries TRBV24-1 and TRBJ2-1; 9 bases align to TRBD2. Germline V lookup: CDR1 KGHDR, CDR2 SFDVKD. V shed 4 bases, J shed 6 bases, and the junction held 18 bases outside the gene matches. This CDR3 is 19 amino acids long. The CDR3 bases are TGTGCCACCAGTGAGGGGAAGGCTAGCGGGATAGGTTTTCGCAATGAGCAGTTCTTC. The encoded protein is CATSEGKASGIGFRNEQFF.

V is TRBV6-2 or TRBV6-3 and J is TRBJ2-3; either TRBD1 or TRBD2 may fit D (5 bases each). CDR3 length equals 14 residues. V was shortened by 2 bases and J by 0 bases, with 6 bases between the two germline ends. Germline values: CDR1 MNHEY, CDR2 SVGEGT. Written as DNA, the CDR3 is TGTGCCAGCAGTTACGGGGACAGCACAGATACGCAGTATTTT. Amino acid sequence: CASSYGDSTDTQYF.

The rearrangement joins TRBV7-3 to TRBJ2-1; perhaps TRBD2 as D (5 bases). Germline assignment: CDR1 SGHTA and CDR2 FQGTGA. The length of the CDR3 is 14 residues. Trimming pared 2 bases from V and 9 bases from J, leaving 14 bases between. CDR3 nucleotides: TGTGCCAGCAGCTTATTCCTAGCAGCCAGTGAGCAGTTCTTC. It yields the protein CASSLFLAASEQFF.